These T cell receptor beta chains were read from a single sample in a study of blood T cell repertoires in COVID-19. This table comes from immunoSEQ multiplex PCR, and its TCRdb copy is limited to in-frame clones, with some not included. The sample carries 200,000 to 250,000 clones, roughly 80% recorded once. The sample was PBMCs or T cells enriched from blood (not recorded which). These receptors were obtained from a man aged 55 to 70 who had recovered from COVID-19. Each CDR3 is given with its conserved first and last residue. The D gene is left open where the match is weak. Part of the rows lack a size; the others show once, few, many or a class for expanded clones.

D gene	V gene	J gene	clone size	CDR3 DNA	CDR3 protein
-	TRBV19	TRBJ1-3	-	TGTGCCAGTAGTACCGGGGGCTCTGGAAACACCATATATTTT	CASSTGGSGNTIYF
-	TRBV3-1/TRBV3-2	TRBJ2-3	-	TGTGCCAGCAGCCAGAGCGGAGCCTGGTCCCTCCCAGATACGCAGTATTTT	CASSQSGAWSLPDTQYF
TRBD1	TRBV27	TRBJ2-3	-	TGTGCCAGCAGATTGGACAGGGGTTTCCGAGATACGCAGTATTTT	CASRLDRGFRDTQYF
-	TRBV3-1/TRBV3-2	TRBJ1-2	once	TGTGCCAGCAGCCAGGAGCGGGGGGACGGCTACACCTTC	CASSQERGDGYTF
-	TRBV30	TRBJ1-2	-	TGTGCCTGGAGTACATACGGCGAGGATGGCTACACCTTC	CAWSTYGEDGYTF
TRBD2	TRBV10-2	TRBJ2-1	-	TGCGCCAGCGTGACTAGCGGGTACAATGAGCAGTTCTTC	CASVTSGYNEQFF
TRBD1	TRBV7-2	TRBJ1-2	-	TGTGCCAGCAGCCTGAGACAGGGCCGTTTGGCTAACTATGGCTACACCTTC	CASSLRQGRLANYGYTF
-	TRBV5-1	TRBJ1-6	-	TGCGCCAGCAGCTCCGGACTGACTAATAATTCACCCCTCCACTTT	CASSSGLTNNSPLHF
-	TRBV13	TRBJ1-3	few	TGTGCCAGCAGCTTAGCCTCCCCAGGCTCTGGAAACACCATATATTTT	CASSLASPGSGNTIYF
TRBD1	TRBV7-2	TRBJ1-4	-	TGTGCCAGCGGCCGGGACAGTGGCGAAAAACTGTTTTTT	CASGRDSGEKLFF
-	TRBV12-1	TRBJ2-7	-	TGTGCCAGCAGCTTGGGGGGGGAGGACGAGCAGTACTTC	CASSLGGEDEQYF
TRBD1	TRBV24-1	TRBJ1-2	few	TGTGCCACCAGTGAGCCCGGGACAGGGAAGGGCTACACCTTC	CATSEPGTGKGYTF
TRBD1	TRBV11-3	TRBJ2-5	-	TGTGCCAGCAGCTTAGGTTTGGGACAGGCGTACCAAGAGACCCAGTACTTC	CASSLGLGQAYQETQYF